These T cell receptor beta chains were read from a single sample in a study of T cell repertoires in cytomegalovirus infection. These receptors' targets are unknown. TCRdb re-called the reads through MiXCR, storing one row per CDR3 protein. The sample has 900,000 to 950,000 distinct CDR3 sequences; around 30% are singletons. This sample comprised cultured CD8+ T cells from PBMCs, obtained from culture after CMV antigen stimulation. Receptor source: a human donor in good health (CMV status not recorded). Some clones in this sample may be carry-over from other donors' samples. Each CDR3 is given with its conserved first and last residue. The order of the fields is CDR3 DNA, CDR3 protein, clone size, J gene, CDR3 length, V gene, D gene. D genes are given only for firm matches. Where a row states a size, it is once, few, many or the class of an expanded clone; other rows omit it.

CDR3 DNA: TGTGCCAGCAGTTTAGTACGTACCATCTCCTACGAGCAGTACTTC
CDR3 protein: CASSLVRTISYEQYF
clone size: few
J gene: TRBJ2-7
CDR3 length: 15
V gene: TRBV27
D gene: NA

CDR3 DNA: TGTGCCAGCAGTTTACCTCAGGGGGGGACTGAAGCTTTCTTT
CDR3 protein: CASSLPQGGTEAFF
clone size: few
J gene: TRBJ1-1
CDR3 length: 14
V gene: TRBV27
D gene: TRBD1

CDR3 DNA: TGTGCCAGCGATAAGGGGCCTGCGAGCTCCTATAATTCACCCCTCCACTTT
CDR3 protein: CASDKGPASSYNSPLHF
clone size: NA
J gene: TRBJ1-6
CDR3 length: 17
V gene: TRBV6-6
D gene: NA

CDR3 DNA: TGTGCCAGCAGCGCTAGAGGCCCACCGTCTCCCCTCCACTTT
CDR3 protein: CASSARGPPSPLHF
clone size: once
J gene: TRBJ1-6
CDR3 length: 14
V gene: TRBV7-4
D gene: NA

CDR3 DNA: TGCGCCAGCAGCCTAGTCGGGCAGGACACTGAAGCTTTCTTT
CDR3 protein: CASSLVGQDTEAFF
clone size: NA
J gene: TRBJ1-1
CDR3 length: 14
V gene: TRBV4-1
D gene: NA

CDR3 DNA: TGTGCCAGCAGCCCCCGGCACGAGCAGTACTTC
CDR3 protein: CASSPRHEQYF
clone size: few
J gene: TRBJ2-7
CDR3 length: 11
V gene: TRBV11-2
D gene: NA

CDR3 DNA: TGCAGTGCTAGAGCGGGACACACCCGAGTTGACTATGGCTACACCTTC
CDR3 protein: CSARAGHTRVDYGYTF
clone size: few
J gene: TRBJ1-2
CDR3 length: 16
V gene: TRBV20-1
D gene: NA

CDR3 DNA: TGTGCCATCAGTGAGTTGAGGACTGAAGCTTTCTTT
CDR3 protein: CAISELRTEAFF
clone size: few
J gene: TRBJ1-1
CDR3 length: 12
V gene: TRBV10-3
D gene: NA

CDR3 DNA: TGCGCCAGCAGCCAAGGTCCGGGTAGAGAGACCCAGTACTTC
CDR3 protein: CASSQGPGRETQYF
clone size: NA
J gene: TRBJ2-5
CDR3 length: 14
V gene: TRBV4-1
D gene: NA

CDR3 DNA: TGTGCCAGCAGTTTGGGGGGAGTGGACTATGGCTACACCTTC
CDR3 protein: CASSLGGVDYGYTF
clone size: NA
J gene: TRBJ1-2
CDR3 length: 14
V gene: TRBV12-3/TRBV12-4
D gene: NA

CDR3 DNA: TGTGCCAGCAGCTCCGACATAACCAGCAATCAGCCCCAGCATTTT
CDR3 protein: CASSSDITSNQPQHF
clone size: NA
J gene: TRBJ1-5
CDR3 length: 15
V gene: TRBV7-9
D gene: NA

CDR3 DNA: TGTGCCAGTAGGATAAGAGGGGACTCCTACAATGAGCAGTTCTTC
CDR3 protein: CASRIRGDSYNEQFF
clone size: NA
J gene: TRBJ2-1
CDR3 length: 15
V gene: TRBV19
D gene: NA